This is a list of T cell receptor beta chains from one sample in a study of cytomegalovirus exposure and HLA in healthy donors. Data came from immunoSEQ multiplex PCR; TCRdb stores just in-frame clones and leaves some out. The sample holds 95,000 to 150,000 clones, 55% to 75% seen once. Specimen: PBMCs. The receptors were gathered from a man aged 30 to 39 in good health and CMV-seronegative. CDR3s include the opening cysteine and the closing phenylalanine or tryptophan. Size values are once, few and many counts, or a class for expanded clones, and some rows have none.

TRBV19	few	CASSPAPGGGYGYTF
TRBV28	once	CASSSLGQGPYNYGYTF
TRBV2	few	CASSVQGLLFGYTF
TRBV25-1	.	CASSEYRAGGYTF
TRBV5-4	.	CASSSGTSYEQYF
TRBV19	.	CASSRRTVTVTNYGYTF
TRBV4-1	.	CASSQDPGAAGGLGGEEQYF
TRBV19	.	CASRPTGAGELFF
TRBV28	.	CASSFPEGRGANYGYTF
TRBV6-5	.	CASSYDGNQPQHF
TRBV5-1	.	CASRYSGTENTEAFF
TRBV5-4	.	CASRRVYRGNYGYTF
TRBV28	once	CASSSTSTDTQYF
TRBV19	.	CASSERTGLMDSPLHF
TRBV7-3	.	CASSRTGWYSPLHF
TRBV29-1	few	CSVVLVKHSTDTQYF
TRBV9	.	CASSVGQSTGELFF
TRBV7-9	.	CASSLARTEQETQYF
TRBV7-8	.	CASSLAMAGGELFF
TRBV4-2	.	CASSQAAQGGQPQHF
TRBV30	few	CAWSNRGGGFSSGYTF
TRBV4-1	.	CASSQGQVQETQYF
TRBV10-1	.	CASSDSSRTGGEKLFF
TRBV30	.	CALDGTGNSPLHF
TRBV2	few	CASSTPQRGTEAFF
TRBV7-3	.	CASSPTGSNYGYTF
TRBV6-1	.	CASSSIILGAFF
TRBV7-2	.	CASSLTGTPQETQYF
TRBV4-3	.	CASSQDLTSGDSTDTQYF
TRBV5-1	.	CASSFPGGESGANVLTF
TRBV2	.	CASSWDRGYYEQYF
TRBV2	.	CASSERGAGEDTQYF
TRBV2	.	CASSETGGWGLSGANVLTF
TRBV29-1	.	CSAGTGSSYEQYF
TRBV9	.	CASSVEPGIGNTIYF
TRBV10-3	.	CAISVEAARYSGNTIYF
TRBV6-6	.	CASSPGQGRTEAFF
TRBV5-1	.	CASSQYLSWQGDTEAFF
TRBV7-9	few	CSSSPPDYGYTF
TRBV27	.	CASSLGTSGAEQYF
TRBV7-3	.	CVSSLDRTYEQYF
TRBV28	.	CATSTIIPSDEQFF
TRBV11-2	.	CASSLGQGYNQPQHF
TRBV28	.	CASSPPPGGGDTEAFF
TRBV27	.	CASSLIGAVAEAFF
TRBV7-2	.	CASSSRGSNQPQHF
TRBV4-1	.	CASSQDLHRTTRSPLHF
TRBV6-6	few	CASSYSDRANYGYTF
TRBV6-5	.	CASSTRKGDTEAFF
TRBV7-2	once	CASSLAAGAPYEQYF
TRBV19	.	CASGLGGVGETQYF
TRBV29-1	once	CSVLQYTGELFF
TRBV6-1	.	CASSEEEGTEAFF
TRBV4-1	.	CASRYTVSSYNSPLHF
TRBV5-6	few	CASSWSGNYGYTF